The 13 T cell receptor beta chains below come from one sample, sequenced in a study of T cell repertoires in cytomegalovirus infection. Their antigens are not known. One entry per CDR3 protein, called by TCRdb with MiXCR from the reads. The sample contains about 830,000 distinct CDR3 sequences, about 31% of which appear only once. The specimen comprised cultured CD8+ T cells from PBMCs, sampled from culture after CMV antigen stimulation. All receptors come from a human donor in good health (CMV status not recorded). Some clones in this sample may be carry-over from other donors' samples.

This clonotype came up a few times. The CDR3 DNA reads as TGTGCCAGCAGTTCAGGACAGGGAGGTTGGAATGAGCAGTTCTTC. This gives the protein CASSSGQGGWNEQFF. This chain joins TRBV28 and TRBJ2-1; TRBD1 matches 8 bases. The CDR3 is made up of 15 amino acids. Trimming cost V 4 bases and J 7 bases; bases outside gene matches: 9. Germline V gene lookup returns CDR1 MDHEN and CDR2 SYDVKM. Full variable domain (rest looked up from reference TRBV28 and TRBJ2-1): DVKVTQSSRYLVKRTGEKVFLECVQDMDHENMFWYRQDPGLGLRLIYFSYDVKMKEKGDIPEGYSVSREKKERFSLILESASTNQTSMYLCASSSGQGGWNEQFFGPGTRLTVL.

The rearrangement joins TRBV7-6 to TRBJ1-2; a weak D match, TRBD1 (6 bases). The CDR3 contains 17 residues. Trimming stripped 5 bases from V and 2 bases from J, with 21 bases between. Germline V gives CDR1 SGHVS, CDR2 FNYEAQ. CDR3 region: CASSLGAPTGNNYGYTF. As DNA, the CDR3 is TGTGCCAGCAGCCTCGGGGCTCCAACAGGGAACAACTATGGCTACACCTTC.

This clonotype was observed at least ten times. The V gene is TRBV24-1, the J gene TRBJ1-2; D unresolved. The CDR3 totals 12 residues. Germline-derived CDR1 and CDR2 are KGHDR and SFDVKD. V lost 3 bases to trimming and J lost 5 bases, with 6 bases between them. CDR3 region: CATSDRGYGYTF. In DNA, the CDR3 is TGTGCCACCAGTGATCGGGGTTATGGCTACACCTTC.

This clonotype was recorded at least ten times. V is TRBV7-2 and J is TRBJ2-2; TRBD2 aligns across 7 bases. V lost 0 bases, J lost 8 bases, and 12 bases stayed unmatched. Germline V lookup: CDR1 SGHTA, CDR2 FQGNSA. The CDR3 spans 17 residues. The CDR3 is CASSLALAGTTFGELFF. Written as DNA, the CDR3 is TGTGCCAGCAGCTTAGCATTGGCGGGGACTACCTTTGGGGAGCTGTTTTTT.

The rearrangement links TRBV4-1 to TRBJ1-2; D gene unclear. The germline CDR1 and CDR2 sequences are MGHRA and YSYEKL. CDR3 length: 14 amino acids. V was clipped by 1 base and J by 4 bases, with 10 bases between them. Written as DNA, the CDR3 is TGCGCCAGCAGCCAAGGAATGGGCCCCTATGGCTACACCTTC. Protein: CASSQGMGPYGYTF.

The J gene is TRBJ1-4, the V gene TRBV5-1; D perhaps matches TRBD1 (5 bases). The CDR3 length is 15 residues. Looked up from germline, CDR1 is SGHRS and CDR2 is YFSETQ. Trimming removed 2 bases at V and 1 base at J, with 9 bases between. The CDR3 reads CASSFVGQTNEKLFF. The CDR3 region has the DNA TGCGCCAGCAGCTTCGTGGGGCAAACTAATGAAAAACTGTTTTTT.

In its sample, this clonotype was seen a few times. The J gene is TRBJ1-2, the V gene TRBV12-3 or TRBV12-4, with D perhaps matching TRBD1 (6 bases). V was shortened by 7 bases and J by 13 bases, with 22 bases between the two germline ends. The CDR3 extends over 13 amino acids. CDR3 DNA sequence: TGTGCCAGCAATGATTTGGGAACACAGGGAACCACCTTC. It yields the protein CASNDLGTQGTTF.

This chain joins TRBV13 and TRBJ2-5, with D tentatively TRBD2 (5 bases). Trimming removed 7 bases at V and 5 bases at J, with 20 bases between. The CDR3 extends over 15 amino acids. CDR1 is PRHDT, CDR2 FYEKMQ, per germline (reference sequence). DNA for the CDR3: TGTGCCAGCACCGTTAGAGGTGTACTAGGCGAGACCCAGTACTTC. Translation: CASTVRGVLGETQYF. The whole variable domain, filled in from reference TRBV13 and TRBJ2-5, reads AAGVIQSPRHLIKEKRETATLKCYPIPRHDTVYWYQQGPGQDPQFLISFYEKMQSDKGSIPDRFSAQQFSDYHSELNMSSLELGDSALYFCASTVRGVLGETQYFGPGTRLLVL.

This clonotype occurred a few times. J is TRBJ2-1 and V is TRBV7-6; 8 positions match TRBD2. J was trimmed by 10 bases and V by 1 base; bases with no gene match: 12. Germline V gene data show CDR1 as SGHVS and CDR2 as FNYEAQ. The CDR3 sequence is 16 residues long. CDR3 sequence (DNA): TGTGCCAGCAGCTTAGAAAATCGGGGGGGCCTAAAGGAGCAGTTCTTC. This encodes CASSLENRGGLKEQFF.

This clonotype appeared a few times. The chain is built from TRBV6-2 or TRBV6-3 and TRBJ1-2; D unclear. There are 17 residues in the CDR3. V lost 3 bases and J lost 6, with 23 bases in between. The germline CDR1 and CDR2 sequences are MNHEY and SVGEGT. The CDR3 region has the DNA TGTGCCAGCAGTTATGATTCCGGGGATTTCCTCTGGGATGGCTACACCTTC. Protein: CASSYDSGDFLWDGYTF.

In this sample, this clonotype turned up a few times. The V gene is TRBV20-1, the J gene TRBJ1-6; D is possibly TRBD1 (6 bases). Trimming pared 7 bases from V and 3 bases from J, leaving 10 bases between. CDR1 and CDR2 (germline): DFQATT, SNEGSKA (reference sequence). This CDR3 region has 13 residues. CDR3 DNA: TGCAGTGTACACAGGGACTATAATTCACCCCTCCACTTT. Protein sequence: CSVHRDYNSPLHF.

This clonotype has a handful of counts. This chain connects TRBV2 to TRBJ1-3; perhaps TRBD1 as D (5 bases). The germline V gene has CDR1 SNHLY and CDR2 FYNNEI. The CDR3 extends over 14 amino acids. Trimming took 4 bases from V and 1 from J, leaving 8 bases between them. CDR3 protein: CASSGRGSGNTIYF. The DNA for the CDR3 is TGTGCCAGCAGTGGACGGGGGTCTGGAAACACCATATATTTT.

The rearrangement links TRBV7-8 to TRBJ1-2; 11 bases map to TRBD1. After removal of 5 bases from V and 2 bases from J, the junction contained 4 bases not matched to a gene. This CDR3 has 15 amino acids. Germline V gene lookup returns CDR1 SGHVS and CDR2 FQNEAQ. CDR3 in DNA: TGTGCCAGCAGCGTCCGGGACAGGGGGAACTATGGCTACACCTTC. It specifies CASSVRDRGNYGYTF.